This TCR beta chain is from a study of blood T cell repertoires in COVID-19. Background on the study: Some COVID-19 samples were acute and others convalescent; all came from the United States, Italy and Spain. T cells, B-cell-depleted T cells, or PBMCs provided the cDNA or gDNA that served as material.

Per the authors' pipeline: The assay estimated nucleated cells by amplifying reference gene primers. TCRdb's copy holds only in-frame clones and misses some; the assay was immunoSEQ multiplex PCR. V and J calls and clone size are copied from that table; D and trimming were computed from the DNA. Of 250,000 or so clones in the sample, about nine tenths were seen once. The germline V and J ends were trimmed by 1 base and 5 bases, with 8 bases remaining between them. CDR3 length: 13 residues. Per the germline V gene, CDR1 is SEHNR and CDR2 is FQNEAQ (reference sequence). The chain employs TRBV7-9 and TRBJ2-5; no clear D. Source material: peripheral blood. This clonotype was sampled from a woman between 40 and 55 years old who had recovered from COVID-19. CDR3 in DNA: TGTGCCAGCAGCTTAGATCCGGGTGAGACCCAGTACTTC. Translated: CASSLDPGETQYF.